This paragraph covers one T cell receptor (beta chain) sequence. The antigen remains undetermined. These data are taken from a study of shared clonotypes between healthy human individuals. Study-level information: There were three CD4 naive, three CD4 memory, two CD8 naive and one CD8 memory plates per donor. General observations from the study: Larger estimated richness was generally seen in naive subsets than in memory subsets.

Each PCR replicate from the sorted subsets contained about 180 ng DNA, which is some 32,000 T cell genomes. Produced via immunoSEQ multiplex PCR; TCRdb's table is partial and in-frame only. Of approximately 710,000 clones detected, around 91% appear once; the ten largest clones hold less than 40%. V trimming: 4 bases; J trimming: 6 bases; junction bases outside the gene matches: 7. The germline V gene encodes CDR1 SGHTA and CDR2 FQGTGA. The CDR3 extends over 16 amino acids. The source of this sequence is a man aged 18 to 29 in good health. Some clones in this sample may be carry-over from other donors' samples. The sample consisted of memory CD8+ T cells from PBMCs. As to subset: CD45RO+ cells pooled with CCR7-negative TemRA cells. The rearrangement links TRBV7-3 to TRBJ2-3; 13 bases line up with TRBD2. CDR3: CASSSKTSGRNDTQYF. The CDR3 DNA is TGTGCCAGCAGCTCAAAGACTAGCGGGAGGAATGATACGCAGTATTTT.